The clone carrying this TCR beta chain has just a few counts. Its antigen remains unidentified. These data belong to a study of CD8+CD57+ T cells in acquired aplastic anemia. Study-wide background: The mean DNA yield obtained from sorted CD4+ and CD8+ cells came to roughly 3.4 ug. Researchers reported that healthy donors averaged about 9.8 million reads for CD4+ cells.

Study conclusions and caveats: Some 30 was the count of CD8+ CDR3 sequences that patients shared with controls.

According to the study, genomic DNA was the template for TCR beta VDJ and CDR3 profiling. Each CDR3 protein gets one entry after TCRdb re-called the reads with MiXCR. The table has about 200,000 distinct CDR3 sequences, roughly 35% seen once. V was clipped by 7 bases and J by 0 bases, with 8 bases between them. The CDR3 has 13 residues. Germline V gives CDR1 MNHEY, CDR2 SVGEGT. The origin of this receptor is a human donor in good health, serving as a control. V usage is TRBV6-2 or TRBV6-3 and J usage is TRBJ2-3; D unresolved. Input material: sorted CD4+, CD8+, or CD8+CD57+ T cells (not recorded which) from PBMCs. The CDR3 reads CASKRASTDTQYF. As DNA, the CDR3 is TGTGCCAGCAAAAGAGCGAGCACAGATACGCAGTATTTT.